The TCR beta chain described here comes from a study of patients and donors after allogeneic stem cell transplantation. Using its own MiXCR run on the RT-PCR reads, TCRdb lists one record per CDR3 protein. The sample lists some 960,000 distinct CDR3 sequences; roughly 17% were seen once. CDR1 is SGHDT and CDR2 is YYEEEE in the germline V gene. V was shortened by 0 bases and J by 0 bases, with 10 bases between the two germline ends. CDR3 size: 16 residues. The chain carries TRBV5-6 and TRBJ1-5; D is perhaps TRBD1 (5 bases). This sequence originates from a human donor who was either an allogeneic HSCT recipient or a stem cell or donor lymphocyte infusion donor (not recorded which). It is not recorded whose cells these are; they may come from a transplant donor. Specimen: blood, either unsorted or a sorted T cell fraction (not recorded which). CDR3 sequence: CASSLGRGYSNQPQHF. The CDR3 DNA follows: TGTGCCAGCAGCTTGGGAAGGGGCTATAGCAATCAGCCCCAGCATTTT. The full variable domain, its missing parts supplied by reference TRBV5-6 and TRBJ1-5, is DAGVTQSPTHLIKTRGQQVTLRCSPKSGHDTVSWYQQALGQGPQFIFQYYEEEERQRGNFPDRFSGHQFPNYSSELNVNALLLGDSALYLCASSLGRGYSNQPQHFGDGTRLSIL.